This TCR beta chain was found in a study of early T cells in non-severe SARS-CoV-2 infection. MiXCR, applied by TCRdb to the 5' RACE reads, yields one record per CDR3 protein. Counted here are tens of thousands of distinct CDR3 sequences, approximately 10% occurring once; the ten biggest clones make up 10%. Study-wide points: Reliance on VDJdb matching favored anti-spike CD8 responses; private and CD4 specificities were missed.

This clonotype was counted many times. Its antigen remains unidentified. Germline values: CDR1 MNHNY, CDR2 SVGAGI (reference sequence). V lost 7 bases and J 8 bases, leaving 14 bases between the germline ends. This CDR3 is built from 12 residues. Sequencing input: whole blood. The chain is built from TRBV6-6 and TRBJ1-2; no definite D call. The clonotype was recovered from an adult who was a healthcare worker with PCR-confirmed SARS-CoV-2 infection or an uninfected control (not recorded which). The CDR3 sequence: CASTGYWIGYTF. The CDR3 coding sequence is TGTGCCAGCACGGGGTATTGGATCGGCTACACCTTC.